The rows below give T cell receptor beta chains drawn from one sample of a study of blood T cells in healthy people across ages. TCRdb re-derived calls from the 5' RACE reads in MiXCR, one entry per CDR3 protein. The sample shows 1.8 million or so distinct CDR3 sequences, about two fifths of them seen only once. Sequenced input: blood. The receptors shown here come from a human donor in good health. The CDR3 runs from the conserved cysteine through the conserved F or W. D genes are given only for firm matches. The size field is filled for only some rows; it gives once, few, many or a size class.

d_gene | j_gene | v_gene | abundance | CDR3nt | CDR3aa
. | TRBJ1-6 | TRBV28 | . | TGTGCCAGCAGTTTAATCCCGGGAACCTATAATTCACCCCTCCACTTT | CASSLIPGTYNSPLHF
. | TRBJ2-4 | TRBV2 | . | TGTGCCAGCAGTGGCCCCCAAACCGAGGGGCAGTACTTC | CASSGPQTEGQYF
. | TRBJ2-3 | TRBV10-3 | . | TGTGCCATCAGTACCCCCAGCGTGGGGCAGTATTTT | CAISTPSVGQYF
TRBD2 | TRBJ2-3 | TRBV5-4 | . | TGTGCCAGCAGCTTGGCGGGGGGGTTAGCCCCCACCCCGGGAGATACGCAGTATTTT | CASSLAGGLAPTPGDTQYF
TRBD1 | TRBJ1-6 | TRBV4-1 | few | TGCGCCAGCAGCCAAGGGACAGGGGTTTCACCCCTCCACTTT | CASSQGTGVSPLHF
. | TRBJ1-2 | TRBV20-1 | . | TGCAGTGCTAGTTGGCAGGGTGAACCTGACTACACCTTC | CSASWQGEPDYTF
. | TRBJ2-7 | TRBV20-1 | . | TGCAGTGCTAGTTCCCCGGGGGGCCCCCCGTACGAGCAGTACTTC | CSASSPGGPPYEQYF
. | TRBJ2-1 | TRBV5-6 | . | TGTGCCAGCAGCCATTGGGTTGGAGATGAGCAGTTCTTC | CASSHWVGDEQFF
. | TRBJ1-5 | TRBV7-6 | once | TGTGCCAGCAGCTTCAGAGACCGCTACAATCAGCCCCAGCATTTT | CASSFRDRYNQPQHF
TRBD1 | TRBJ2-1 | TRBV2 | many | TGTGCCAGCATGGGACAGGGCTACAATGAGCAGTTCTTC | CASMGQGYNEQFF
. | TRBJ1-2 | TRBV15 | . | TGTGCCACCGAGGATCGTAGCTCAGCTAACTATGGCTACACCTTC | CATEDRSSANYGYTF
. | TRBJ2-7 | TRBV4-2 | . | TGTGCCAGCAGTCGTGGGGTTGGAACCTACGAGCAGTACTTC | CASSRGVGTYEQYF
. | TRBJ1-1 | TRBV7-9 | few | TGTGCCAGCAGCTTTTACGGCGAGGAGACTGAAGCTTTCTTT | CASSFYGEETEAFF
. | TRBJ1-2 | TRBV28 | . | TGTGCCAGCTTCATAGGGGTTAACTATGGCTACACCTTC | CASFIGVNYGYTF
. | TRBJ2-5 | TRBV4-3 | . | TGCGTCAGCAGCCAAGAAGCGTATCAGACCCAGTACTTC | CVSSQEAYQTQYF